This TCR beta chain was identified in a study of CD8+ T cells in alopecia areata. Overall study findings and caveats: Unlike in mice, where it was clearer, TCR sharing across patients was less clear, possibly HLA-related.

Once RNA had been extracted, it was reverse transcribed into cDNA to act as the sequencing template. Method: immunoSEQ multiplex PCR; TCRdb's copy keeps in-frame clones and lacks some. This table holds about 100,000 clones, 58% found once. Remarks on this clone: What it recognizes is unknown.

V lost 5 bases and J 7 bases, leaving 20 bases between the germline ends. CDR1 and CDR2 from the germline V gene are SQVTM and ANQGSEA. CDR3 length: 14 residues. This clonotype was obtained from a human donor with alopecia areata. The sample comprised NKG2D-low CD8+ T cells sorted from blood. The chain joins TRBV29-1 to TRBJ1-2; no firm D call. The CDR3 DNA is TGCAGCGTTCCTCGACCGACCCAGTATCGTGGCTACACCTTC. Its protein is CSVPRPTQYRGYTF.